A single sample is the source of the 32 T cell receptor beta chains below, sequenced in a study of metastatic and nonmetastatic thyroid tumors (dated by TCRdb to about 2020). Library preparation employed PCR. The sequencer listed for this sample is Illumina HiSeq 4000. Starting from the raw public reads, TCRdb applied fastp trimming at Q25, assembled clones with MiXCR and retained in-frame beta chains. The sample table holds 20,000 to 25,000 clones, of which around 21% were seen once. 25% to 30% of the sample rests with the top ten. Before undergoing thyroid surgery, none of the patients had been given any kind of treatment. Input material: blood. The source is a female donor with papillary thyroid cancer or a benign thyroid nodule (not recorded which). Some clones in this sample may be carry-over from other donors' samples.

DNA of the CDR3: TGTGCCAGCAGCCAAGGTACCGGGACAGGGAGCACTGAAGCTTTCTTT. Residues: CASSQGTGTGSTEAFF. The V and J genes are TRBV3-1 and TRBJ1-1, with 9 bases that match TRBD1. The ends lost 1 base at V and 4 bases at J; junction bases unmatched: 7. This CDR3 contains 16 residues. From germline, CDR1 is LGHDT and CDR2 YNNKEL (reference sequence).

In its sample, this clone was seen many times. The chain has TRBV5-6 and TRBJ2-7; D is perhaps TRBD2 (5 bases). In germline, CDR1 is SGHDT, CDR2 YYEEEE. This CDR3 comprises 12 residues. V was shortened by 5 bases and J by 6 bases, with 12 bases between the two germline ends. CDR3 protein: CASRRPRGEQYF. The CDR3 nucleotides read TGTGCCAGCAGACGCCCCCGGGGCGAGCAGTACTTC.

This clone was counted many times. A much larger clone differs by one base, so this may be a read error. Here the CDR3 omits its conserved ending phenylalanine or tryptophan, so a read error is the likely source. The V and J genes are TRBV19 and TRBJ1-3; D gene unclear. The V end lost 6 bases, the J end lost 3 bases, and 9 bases lay between the germline ends. The CDR3 is 13 residues long. The germline gives CDR1 LNHDA, CDR2 SQIVND (reference sequence). For the CDR3, the DNA is TGTGCCAGTAGACTCCCCCATGGAAACACCATATATTCT. Translating gives CASRLPHGNTIYS.

Only a few counts were recorded for this clone. CDR3 in amino acids: CASSSSRPSSGNTIYF. CDR3 sequence (DNA): TGTGCCAGCTCATCTTCCCGTCCCTCTAGTGGAAACACCATATATTTT. The chain joins TRBV18 to TRBJ1-3, with D unresolved. V lost 5 bases to trimming and J lost 3 bases, with 17 bases between them. Germline CDR1 reads KGHSH; CDR2 reads LQKENI. This CDR3 spans 16 amino acids. Using reference TRBV18 and TRBJ1-3 for the parts outside the CDR3, the full variable domain is NAGVMQNPRHLVRRRGQEARLRCSPMKGHSHVYWYRQLPEEGLKFMVYLQKENIIDESGMPKERFSAEFPKEGPSILRIQQVVRGDSAAYFCASSSSRPSSGNTIYFGEGSWLTVV.

This clone was detected ten times or more. The conserved closing phenylalanine or tryptophan is absent in this CDR3, likely reflecting a read error. The rearrangement links TRBV20-1 to TRBJ1-1, with TRBD1 identical over 8 bases. Trimming took 3 bases from V and 4 from J; bases not matched to a gene: 4. This CDR3 has 13 residues. Germline loops: CDR1 DFQATT, CDR2 SNEGSKA (reference sequence). CDR3 loop: CSARLQGATEAFL. Written as DNA, the CDR3 is TGCAGTGCTAGGCTCCAGGGGGCCACTGAAGCTTTCCTT.

Many counts were recorded for this clone. J is TRBJ2-1 and V is TRBV13, with D perhaps matching TRBD2 (5 bases). Germline assignment: CDR1 PRHDT and CDR2 FYEKMQ (reference sequence). The V and J ends lost 6 bases and 0 bases respectively, with 6 bases between them. The CDR3 covers 13 residues. The CDR3 DNA follows: TGTGCCAGCAGTGACTACTCCTACAATGAGCAGTTCTTC. Protein: CASSDYSYNEQFF.

Turning to this clone: This may be a read error, as it is one base from a much larger clone. The chain links TRBV11-2 to TRBJ2-7; D is possibly TRBD2 (5 bases). Germline assignment: CDR1 SGHAT and CDR2 FQNNGV. The CDR3 has 14 amino acids. The CDR3 loop reads CASNLGRSAYEQYF. The CDR3 DNA reads TGTGCCAGCAACTTAGGGAGAAGTGCCTACGAGCAGTACTTC.

This clone was seen ten or more times. V gene TRBV12-3 or TRBV12-4 combines with J gene TRBJ2-5; D is uncertain. V was trimmed by 6 bases and J by 7 bases, leaving 9 bases between them. The CDR3 is 11 residues long. CDR3 sequence: CASRSYLTQYF. The DNA of the CDR3 is TGTGCCAGCAGATCCTACTTGACCCAGTACTTC.

This clone is termed medium-sized. This rearrangement joins TRBV24-1 to TRBJ1-2; tentatively, D is TRBD1 (6 bases). V lost 4 bases, J lost 8 bases, and 13 bases lay in between. CDR1 KGHDR and CDR2 SFDVKD come from the germline V gene. CDR3 length: 13 amino acids. The CDR3 loop is CATSEGGPGGYTF. The CDR3 region has the DNA TGTGCCACCAGTGAGGGGGGCCCGGGAGGCTACACCTTC.

At least ten counts were recorded for this clone. Given a much more abundant clone one base away, this may be a read error. Distinct nucleotide sequences in the sample also encode this CDR3. The chain links TRBV11-2 to TRBJ2-7; possible D gene TRBD1, 6 bases. The germline gives CDR1 SGHAT, CDR2 FQNNGV. The CDR3 has 14 residues. The CDR3: CASSQGWTDYEQYF. The CDR3 DNA reads as TGTGCCAGCAGCCAGGGGTGGACAGACTACGAGCAGTACTTT. The full variable domain, with the rest looked up from reference TRBV11-2 and TRBJ2-7, is EAGVAQSPRYKIIEKRQSVAFWCNPISGHATLYWYQQILGQGPKLLIQFQNNGVVDDSQLPKDRFSAERLKGVDSTLKIQPAKLEDSAVYLCASSQGWTDYEQYFGPGTRLTVT.

This chain connects TRBV20-1 to TRBJ2-7; possibly TRBD1 or TRBD2 for D (5 bases each). This CDR3 spans 13 amino acids. Germline V lookup: CDR1 DFQATT, CDR2 SNEGSKA (reference sequence). V lost 5 bases, J lost 5 bases, and 16 bases lay in between. CDR3 sequence: CSAEGTIGDEQYF. DNA of the CDR3: TGCAGTGCTGAAGGGACCATTGGCGACGAGCAGTACTTC.

This clone came up many times. The J gene is TRBJ2-7, the V gene TRBV6-2 or TRBV6-3; 9 positions match TRBD2. CDR3 length: 17 amino acids. Losses at the gene ends were 2 bases for V and 3 bases for J; bases not matched to a gene: 11. In germline, CDR1 is MNHEY, CDR2 SVGEGT. The CDR3 reads CASSYKGGLAKNYEQYF. The CDR3 region has the DNA TGTGCCAGCAGTTACAAAGGGGGACTAGCAAAAAACTACGAGCAGTACTTC.

This clone was found many times. The chain couples TRBV12-3 or TRBV12-4 to TRBJ2-3; 12 nucleotides match TRBD2. The V segment lost 7 bases and the J segment 7 bases; nucleotides outside the gene matches: 9. The CDR3 covers 15 residues. CDR3 bases: TGTGCCAGCACCTTCCGACTAGCGGGGGTGAATACGCAGTATTTT. Amino acids: CASTFRLAGVNTQYF.

This clone was recorded a few times. The rearrangement joins TRBV6-6 to TRBJ2-7; tentative D call: TRBD2 (6 bases). V was clipped by 0 bases and J by 3 bases, with 18 bases between them. Germline values: CDR1 MNHNY, CDR2 SVGAGI (reference sequence). This CDR3 is 17 amino acids long. The CDR3 protein is CASSYSSRAGKGYEQYF. The DNA for the CDR3 is TGTGCCAGCAGTTACTCGAGCAGGGCGGGGAAGGGCTACGAGCAGTACTTC.

The V gene is TRBV11-2, the J gene TRBJ1-2; perhaps TRBD1 as D (6 bases). Germline V CDR1 and CDR2: SGHAT, FQNNGV. The CDR3 has 16 amino acids. V was cut by 1 base and J by 0 bases, with 12 bases left in between. Here the CDR3 reads CASSLVPRQANYGYTF. In DNA, the CDR3 is TGTGCCAGCAGCTTAGTCCCACGACAGGCTAACTATGGCTACACCTTC.

This clone showed up many times. The rearrangement links TRBV30 to TRBJ2-1; 8 bases match TRBD2. The CDR3 length is 11 residues. Germline V gene data show CDR1 as GTSNPN and CDR2 as SVGIG (reference sequence). Trimming removed 8 bases from V and 3 bases from J; junction bases left unmatched: 0. CDR3 bases: TGTGCCGCGGGGGGCTACAATGAGCAGTTCTTC. Its translation is CAAGGYNEQFF.

This clone was seen repeatedly, ten times or more. Given a much more abundant clone one base away, this may be a read error. Distinct nucleotide sequences in the sample also encode this CDR3. The rearrangement uses TRBV20-1 and TRBJ1-3; maybe TRBD1 (6 bases). This CDR3 contains 11 residues. In germline, CDR1 is DFQATT, CDR2 SNEGSKA (reference sequence). For the CDR3, the DNA is TGCAGTGTTCAGGGGCGAAATACCATATATTTT. It encodes CSVQGRNTIYF.

This clone was counted ten times or more. The V call is TRBV24-1, the J call TRBJ2-6; 10 nucleotides match TRBD1. Germline V CDR1 and CDR2: KGHDR, SFDVKD. CDR3 length: 15 residues. V lost 7 bases and J lost 3; bases outside the gene matches: 2. In DNA form, the CDR3 reads TGTGCCACCAGCCGGGACAGGGGTGGGGCCAACGTCCTGACTTTC. Protein sequence: CATSRDRGGANVLTF.

This clone has at least ten counts. The genes are TRBV30 and TRBJ2-3, with D unclear. The V gene's germline CDR1 is GTSNPN and CDR2 SVGIG (reference sequence). V lost 2 bases and J 2 bases, leaving 5 bases between the germline ends. This CDR3 contains 12 residues. CDR3 nucleotides: TGTGCCTGGAGTCTGATCACAGATACGCAGTATTTT. Encoded protein: CAWSLITDTQYF. The full variable domain, completed using reference TRBV30 and TRBJ2-3, is SQTIHQWPATLVQPVGSPLSLECTVEGTSNPNLYWYRQAAGRGLQLLFYSVGIGQISSEVPQNLSASRPQDRQFILSSKKLLLSDSGFYLCAWSLITDTQYFGPGTRLTVL.

This clone was seen ten or more times. The chain has TRBV12-3 or TRBV12-4 and TRBJ2-3; D is undetermined. The germline V and J ends were trimmed by 7 bases and 5 bases, with 10 bases remaining between them. CDR3 length: 12 residues. This chain's CDR3 is CASTSIVDTQYF. The CDR3 DNA follows: TGTGCCAGCACTTCGATAGTAGATACGCAGTATTTT.

This clone was counted ten times or more. The gene calls are TRBV27 and TRBJ1-1; D may be TRBD1 (6 bases). V was cut by 9 bases and J by 3 bases, with 14 bases left in between. The CDR3 has 13 amino acids. Germline CDR1 reads MNHEY; CDR2 reads SMNVEV (reference sequence). CDR3 nucleotide sequence: TGTGCCAGTCGAAACAGGGTCTACACTGAAGCTTTCTTT. Translating it yields CASRNRVYTEAFF.

By share, this clone ranks as medium-sized. This rearrangement joins TRBV10-2 to TRBJ2-5; 7 bases agree with TRBD1. The germline gives CDR1 WSHSY, CDR2 SAAADI. V lost 6 bases to trimming and J lost 2 bases; unmatched junction nucleotides: 0. The CDR3 extends over 12 amino acids. This CDR3 is CASRGQQETQYF. The CDR3 nucleotides are TGCGCCAGCAGGGGACAGCAAGAGACCCAGTACTTC.

This clone was observed a few times. DNA of the CDR3: TGTGCCAGCAGCTCCGAGGGAGTGAATGAGCAGTTCTTC. Translation gives CASSSEGVNEQFF. V usage is TRBV6-1 and J usage is TRBJ2-1, with D possibly matching TRBD2 (5 bases). Per the germline V gene, CDR1 is MNHNS and CDR2 is SASEGT. The CDR3 has 13 residues. V shed 6 bases and J shed 7 bases, with 13 bases lying between them.

This clone was seen at least ten times. The rearrangement uses TRBV5-1 and TRBJ2-5; D unresolved. The germline gives CDR1 SGHRS, CDR2 YFSETQ. The length of the CDR3 is 12 residues. V was clipped by 4 bases and J by 0 bases, with 4 bases between them. The CDR3 DNA reads as TGCGCCAGCAGCCCGGACCAAGAGACCCAGTACTTC. Protein sequence: CASSPDQETQYF.

This clone has only a few counts. CDR3 protein: CASSEVPPGVGSGNTIYF. In DNA, the CDR3 is TGTGCCAGCAGTGAAGTGCCCCCAGGAGTCGGTTCTGGAAACACCATATATTTT. The chain is built from TRBV6-1 and TRBJ1-3; D unresolved. Trimming left V 1 base short and J 1 base short, with 17 bases between. Per the germline V gene, CDR1 is MNHNS and CDR2 is SASEGT. This CDR3 is built from 18 residues.

This clone was observed at least ten times. A clone one base away is much larger, so this may be a read error. The V call is TRBV28, the J call TRBJ2-1; TRBD1 aligns across 10 bases. The CDR3 totals 15 residues. Trimming at V came to 6 bases and at J to 5 bases, leaving 7 bases not matched to a gene. CDR1 and CDR2 (germline): MDHEN, SYDVKM. Here the CDR3 DNA reads TGTGCCAGCAGGTTTTTGGGACAGGGGAACAATGAGCAGTTCTTC. Residues: CASRFLGQGNNEQFF.

The chain uses TRBV11-2 and TRBJ2-7, with D perhaps matching TRBD1 (5 bases). The germline gives CDR1 SGHAT, CDR2 FQNNGV. The CDR3 extends over 12 amino acids. Trimming left V 4 bases short and J 3 bases short, with 7 bases between. The CDR3: CASSSQGYEQYF. DNA of the CDR3: TGTGCCAGCAGCTCCCAGGGCTACGAGCAGTACTTC.

V and J are TRBV2 and TRBJ1-2, with TRBD1 matching 10 bases. The CDR3 is made up of 19 amino acids. Unmatched junction bases numbered 15, after V lost 0 bases and J lost 5 bases. Germline lookup yields CDR1 SNHLY and CDR2 FYNNEI. The CDR3 region is CASSEAVPGQGLVLYGYTF. CDR3 nucleotide sequence: TGTGCCAGCAGTGAAGCCGTCCCGGGACAGGGGTTGGTCTTATATGGCTACACCTTC.

This clone was found many times. The J gene is TRBJ1-1, the V gene TRBV6-5; 7 nucleotides line up with TRBD1. Germline V gene lookup returns CDR1 MNHEY and CDR2 SVGAGI. This CDR3 is 13 amino acids long. J lost 5 bases, V lost 2 bases, and 2 bases had no gene match. CDR3 DNA sequence: TGTGCCAGCAGTTACGACAGGGATACTGAAGCTTTCTTT. This gives the protein CASSYDRDTEAFF.

To note about this clone: One end of the junction varies from germline; a read error may be responsible. The V call is TRBV6-2 or TRBV6-3, the J call TRBJ2-2, with D perhaps matching TRBD2 (6 bases). The CDR3 is 15 amino acids. Germline loops: CDR1 MNHEY, CDR2 SVGEGT. Here the CDR3 reads CASNPPLANTGELFF. The CDR3 DNA sequence: TGTGCCAGCAACCCTCCCCTAGCGAACACCGGGGAGCTTTTTTTT.

CDR3 bases: TGCGCCAGCAGCTGGGGTGACAGGGAAGACACTGAAGCTTTCTTT. Its translation is CASSWGDREDTEAFF. This sequence joins TRBV5-1 and TRBJ1-1, with TRBD1 identical over 7 bases. This CDR3 is 15 amino acids long. J lost 3 bases, V lost 3 bases, and 8 bases had no gene match. From germline, CDR1 is SGHRS and CDR2 YFSETQ.

This clone came up once. The chain links TRBV2 to TRBJ1-2; 7 bases agree with TRBD1. The ends lost 4 bases at V and 14 bases at J; junction bases unmatched: 25. Germline V gene data show CDR1 as SNHLY and CDR2 as FYNNEI. The CDR3 runs to 17 residues. CDR3 nucleotide sequence: TGTGCCAGCAGTGCGGGACAGAGGATAAGAAGGAACTATGTCTATACCTTC. Translation gives CASSAGQRIRRNYVYTF.